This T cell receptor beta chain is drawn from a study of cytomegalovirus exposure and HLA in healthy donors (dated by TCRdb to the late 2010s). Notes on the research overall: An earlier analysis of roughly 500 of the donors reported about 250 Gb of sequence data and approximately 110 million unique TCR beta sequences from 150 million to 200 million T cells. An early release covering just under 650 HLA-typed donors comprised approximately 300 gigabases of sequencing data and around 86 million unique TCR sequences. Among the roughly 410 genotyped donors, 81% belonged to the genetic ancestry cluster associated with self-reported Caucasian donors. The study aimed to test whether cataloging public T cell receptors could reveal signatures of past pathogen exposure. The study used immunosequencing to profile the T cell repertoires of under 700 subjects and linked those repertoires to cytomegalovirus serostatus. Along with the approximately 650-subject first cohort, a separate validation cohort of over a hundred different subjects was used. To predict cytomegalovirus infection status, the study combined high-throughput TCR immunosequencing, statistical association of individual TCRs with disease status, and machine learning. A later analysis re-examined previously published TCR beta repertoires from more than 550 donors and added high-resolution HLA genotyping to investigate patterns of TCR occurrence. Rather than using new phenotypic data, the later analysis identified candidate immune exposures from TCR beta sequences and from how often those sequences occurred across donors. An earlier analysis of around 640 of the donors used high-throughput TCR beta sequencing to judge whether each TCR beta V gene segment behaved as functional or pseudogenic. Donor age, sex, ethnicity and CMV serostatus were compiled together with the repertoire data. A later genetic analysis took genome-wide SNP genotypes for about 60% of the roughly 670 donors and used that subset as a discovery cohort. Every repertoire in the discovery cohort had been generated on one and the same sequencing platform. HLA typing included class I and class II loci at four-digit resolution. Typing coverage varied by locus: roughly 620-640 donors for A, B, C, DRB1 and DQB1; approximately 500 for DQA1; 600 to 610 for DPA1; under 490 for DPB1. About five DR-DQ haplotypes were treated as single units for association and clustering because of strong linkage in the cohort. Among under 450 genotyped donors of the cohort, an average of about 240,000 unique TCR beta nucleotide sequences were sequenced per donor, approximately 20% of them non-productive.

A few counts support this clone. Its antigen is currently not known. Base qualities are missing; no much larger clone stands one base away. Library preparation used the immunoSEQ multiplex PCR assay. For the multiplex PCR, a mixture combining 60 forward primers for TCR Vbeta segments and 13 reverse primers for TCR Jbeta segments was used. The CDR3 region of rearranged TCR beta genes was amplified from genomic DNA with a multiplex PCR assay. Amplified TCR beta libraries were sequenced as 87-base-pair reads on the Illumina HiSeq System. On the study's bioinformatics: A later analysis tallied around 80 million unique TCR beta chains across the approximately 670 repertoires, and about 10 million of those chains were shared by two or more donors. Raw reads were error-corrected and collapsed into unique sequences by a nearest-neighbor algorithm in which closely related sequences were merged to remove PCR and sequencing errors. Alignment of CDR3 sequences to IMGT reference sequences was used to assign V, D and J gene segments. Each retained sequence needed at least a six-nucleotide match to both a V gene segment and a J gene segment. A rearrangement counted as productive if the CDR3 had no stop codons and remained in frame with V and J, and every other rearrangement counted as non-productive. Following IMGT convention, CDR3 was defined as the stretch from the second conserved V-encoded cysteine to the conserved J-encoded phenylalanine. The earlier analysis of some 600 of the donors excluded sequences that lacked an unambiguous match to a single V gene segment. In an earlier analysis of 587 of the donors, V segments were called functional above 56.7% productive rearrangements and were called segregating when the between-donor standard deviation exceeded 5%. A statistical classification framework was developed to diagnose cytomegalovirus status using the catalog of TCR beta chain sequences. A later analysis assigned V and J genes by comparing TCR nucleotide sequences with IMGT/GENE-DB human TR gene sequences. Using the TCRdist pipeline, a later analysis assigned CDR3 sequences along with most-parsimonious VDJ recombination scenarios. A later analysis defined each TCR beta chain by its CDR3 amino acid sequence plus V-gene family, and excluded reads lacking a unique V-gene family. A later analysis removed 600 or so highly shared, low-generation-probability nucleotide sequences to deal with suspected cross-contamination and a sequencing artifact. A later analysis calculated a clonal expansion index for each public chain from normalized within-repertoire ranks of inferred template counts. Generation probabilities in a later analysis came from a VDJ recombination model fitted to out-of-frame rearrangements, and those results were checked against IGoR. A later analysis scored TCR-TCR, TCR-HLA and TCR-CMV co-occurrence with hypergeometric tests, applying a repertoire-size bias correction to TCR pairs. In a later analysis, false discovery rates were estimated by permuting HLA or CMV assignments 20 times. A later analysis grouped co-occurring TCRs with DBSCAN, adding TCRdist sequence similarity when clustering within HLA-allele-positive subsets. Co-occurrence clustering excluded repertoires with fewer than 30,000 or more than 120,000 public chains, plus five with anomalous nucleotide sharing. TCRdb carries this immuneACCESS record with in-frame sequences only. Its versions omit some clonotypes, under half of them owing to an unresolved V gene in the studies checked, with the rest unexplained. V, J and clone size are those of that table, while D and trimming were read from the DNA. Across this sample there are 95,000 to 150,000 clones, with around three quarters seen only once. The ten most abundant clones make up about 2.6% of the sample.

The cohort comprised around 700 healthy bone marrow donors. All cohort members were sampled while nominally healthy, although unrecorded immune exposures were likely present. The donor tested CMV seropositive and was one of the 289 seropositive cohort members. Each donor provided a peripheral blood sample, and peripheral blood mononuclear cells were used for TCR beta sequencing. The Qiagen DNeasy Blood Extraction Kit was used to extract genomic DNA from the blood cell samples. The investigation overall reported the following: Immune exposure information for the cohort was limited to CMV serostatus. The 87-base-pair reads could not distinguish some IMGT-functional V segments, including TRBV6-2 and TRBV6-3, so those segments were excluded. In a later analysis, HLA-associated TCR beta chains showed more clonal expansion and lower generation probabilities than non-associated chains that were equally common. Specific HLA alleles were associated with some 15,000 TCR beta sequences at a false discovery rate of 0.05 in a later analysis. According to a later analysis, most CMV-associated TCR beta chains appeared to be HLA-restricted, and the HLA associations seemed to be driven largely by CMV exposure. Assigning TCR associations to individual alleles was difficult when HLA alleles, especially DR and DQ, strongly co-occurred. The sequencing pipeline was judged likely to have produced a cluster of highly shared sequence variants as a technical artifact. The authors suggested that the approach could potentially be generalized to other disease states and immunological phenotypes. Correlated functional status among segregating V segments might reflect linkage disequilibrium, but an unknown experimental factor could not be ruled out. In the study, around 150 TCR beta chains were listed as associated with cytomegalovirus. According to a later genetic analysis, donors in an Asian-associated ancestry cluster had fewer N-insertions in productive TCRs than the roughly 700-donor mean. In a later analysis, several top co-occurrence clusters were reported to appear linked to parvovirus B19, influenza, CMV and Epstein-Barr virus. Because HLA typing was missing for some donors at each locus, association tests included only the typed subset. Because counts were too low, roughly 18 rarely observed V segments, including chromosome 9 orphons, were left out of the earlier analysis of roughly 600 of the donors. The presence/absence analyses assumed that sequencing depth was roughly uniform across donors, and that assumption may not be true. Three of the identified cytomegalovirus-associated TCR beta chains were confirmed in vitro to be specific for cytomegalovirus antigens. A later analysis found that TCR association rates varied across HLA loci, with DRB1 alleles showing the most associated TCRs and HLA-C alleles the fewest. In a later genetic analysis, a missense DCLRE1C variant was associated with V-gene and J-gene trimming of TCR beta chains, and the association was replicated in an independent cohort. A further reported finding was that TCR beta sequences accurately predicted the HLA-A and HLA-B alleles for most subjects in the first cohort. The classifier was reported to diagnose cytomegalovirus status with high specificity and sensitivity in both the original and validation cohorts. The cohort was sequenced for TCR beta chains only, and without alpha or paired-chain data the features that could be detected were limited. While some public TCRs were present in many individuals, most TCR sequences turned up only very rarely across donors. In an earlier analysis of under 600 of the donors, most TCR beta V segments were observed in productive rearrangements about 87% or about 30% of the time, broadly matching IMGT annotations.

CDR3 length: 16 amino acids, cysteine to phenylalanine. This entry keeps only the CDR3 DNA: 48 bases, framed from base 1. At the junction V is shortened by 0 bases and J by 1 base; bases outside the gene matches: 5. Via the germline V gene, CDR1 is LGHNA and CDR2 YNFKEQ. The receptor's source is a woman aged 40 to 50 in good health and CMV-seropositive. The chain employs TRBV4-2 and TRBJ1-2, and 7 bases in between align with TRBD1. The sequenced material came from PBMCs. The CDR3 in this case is CASSQDLGGHNYGYTF. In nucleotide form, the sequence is TGTGCCAGCAGCCAAGATTTAGGGGGCCATAACTATGGCTACACCTTC.